This paragraph reports one T cell receptor beta chain. What it recognizes is unknown. The sample originates from a study of shared clonotypes between healthy human individuals. Overall study: The donors, two women and three men, were aged 18 to 49. Study-wide findings and caveats: Sequencing depth was a factor that was expected to affect clonotype sharing among donors.

Sequencing was at deep level. The authors sequenced unsorted PBMC DNA on ten immunoSEQ deep assay plates. TCRdb's copy holds only in-frame clones and misses some; the assay was immunoSEQ multiplex PCR. The sample lists about half a million clones, almost 80% occurring once. Germline CDR1 is MNHEY and CDR2 is SVGAGI. V lost 3 bases, J lost 5 bases, and 13 bases lay in between. The CDR3 sequence is 14 residues long. Source material: PBMCs. This TCR came from a woman in her thirties or forties in good health. Some clones in this sample may be carry-over from other donors' samples. The rearrangement uses TRBV6-5 and TRBJ1-2; D perhaps matches TRBD1 (6 bases). Here the CDR3 DNA reads TGTGCCAGCAGTTATAGGGGGGTTGGATATGGCTACACCTTC. Its translation is CASSYRGVGYGYTF.